This passage covers 21 T cell receptor beta chains from one sample sequenced in a study of human T cells and chemical hapten exposure. Extraction of total RNA was performed on unfractionated whole blood. TCRdb used MiXCR to reprocess the 5' RACE reads, holding one entry per CDR3 protein. The data hold 130,000 or so distinct CDR3 sequences, with 3.5% to 5% observed a single time. All receptors derive from a female donor in good health.

This clonotype was counted at least ten times. V gene TRBV10-3 combines with J gene TRBJ2-3, with 11 bases aligning to TRBD2. CDR3 length equals 18 residues. The J segment lost 0 bases and the V segment lost 0 bases, leaving 5 bases of the junction unmatched. Germline assignment: CDR1 ENHRY and CDR2 SYGVKD. The CDR3, as DNA: TGTGCCATCAGTGAGTCCGCGACTAGCGGGAAAAGCACAGATACGCAGTATTTT. Translating it yields CAISESATSGKSTDTQYF.

This clonotype was counted many times. The CDR3 reads CASRPISYYNEQFF. The DNA for the CDR3 is TGCGCCAGCAGGCCTATATCTTACTACAATGAGCAGTTCTTC. This chain links TRBV4-1 with TRBJ2-1; D is unresolved. Trimming took 6 bases from V and 3 from J, leaving 12 bases between them. Germline values: CDR1 MGHRA, CDR2 YSYEKL. The CDR3 contains 14 residues.

The V gene is TRBV27, the J gene TRBJ1-2, with D perhaps TRBD1 (6 bases). Trimming removed 5 bases from V and 2 bases from J, with 15 bases in between. The CDR3 extends over 15 amino acids. Per germline, CDR1 MNHEY and CDR2 SMNVEV (reference sequence). Written as DNA, the CDR3 is TGTGCCAGCAGTGGGACATCGCACCAAAACTATGGCTACACCTTC. Amino acid sequence: CASSGTSHQNYGYTF.

This clonotype was observed many times. This chain connects TRBV6-1 to TRBJ2-3; a possible D gene is TRBD2 (5 bases). CDR3 length: 12 amino acids. Trimming pared 4 bases from V and 5 bases from J, leaving 7 bases between. Germline lookup yields CDR1 MNHNS and CDR2 SASEGT. CDR3 loop: CASSGAGDTQYF. The CDR3 nucleotides read TGTGCCAGCAGTGGGGCGGGAGATACGCAGTATTTT.

The chain combines TRBV2 with TRBJ1-2; no reliable D call. The CDR3 is 12 amino acids. The V end lost 11 bases, the J end lost 6 bases, and 16 bases lay between the germline ends. Germline CDR1 SNHLY, CDR2 FYNNEI. The CDR3 sequence is CALQSWTDGYTF. CDR3 coding DNA: TGTGCCCTACAATCATGGACCGATGGCTACACCTTC.

The chain is built from TRBV20-1 and TRBJ2-4; possibly TRBD1 for D (5 bases). CDR3 length: 15 residues. The V end was cut by 5 bases, the J end by 8 bases, with 22 bases between. Germline loops: CDR1 DFQATT, CDR2 SNEGSKA (reference sequence). CDR3 bases: TGCAGTGCTGGAAAGATAGAGACAGCCATGGACATTCAGTACTTC. Residues: CSAGKIETAMDIQYF.

A few counts support this clonotype. The rearrangement joins TRBV7-2 to TRBJ1-5; tentative D call: TRBD1 (5 bases). The germline V and J ends were trimmed by 5 bases and 7 bases, with 21 bases remaining between them. Germline assignment: CDR1 SGHTA and CDR2 FQGNSA. The CDR3 is 16 amino acids. The CDR3 DNA sequence: TGTGCCAGCAGCAAGACCGGGACGGCGGTCACCCAGCCCCAGCATTTT. It is translated as CASSKTGTAVTQPQHF.

This clonotype was seen repeatedly, ten times or more. The chain links TRBV6-2 or TRBV6-3 to TRBJ2-3; D is uncertain. Trimming shortened V by 2 bases and J by 4 bases, and 7 bases separated the two germline ends. Per germline, CDR1 MNHEY and CDR2 SVGEGT. The CDR3 runs to 13 residues. The CDR3 is CASSYREADTQYF. As DNA, the CDR3 is TGTGCCAGCAGTTACCGAGAGGCAGATACGCAGTATTTT.

Many counts were recorded for this clonotype. This sequence joins TRBV6-2 or TRBV6-3 and TRBJ1-2, with D possibly being TRBD1 (5 bases). CDR3 size: 13 residues. V was clipped by 4 bases and J by 8 bases, with 14 bases between them. Germline V lookup: CDR1 MNHEY, CDR2 SVGEGT. CDR3 protein: CASSWRGPGGYTF. CDR3 in DNA: TGTGCCAGCAGTTGGCGGGGCCCAGGCGGCTACACCTTC.

This clonotype was observed at least ten times. The J gene is TRBJ1-5, the V gene TRBV19; 9 positions match TRBD1. CDR1 and CDR2 (germline): LNHDA, SQIVND (reference sequence). The CDR3 has 16 residues. Trimming removed 2 bases from V and 7 bases from J; junction bases left unmatched: 9. The CDR3 DNA is TGTGCCAGTAGTATAATTTCCGGACAGGGGAACCAGCCCCAGCATTTT. Protein: CASSIISGQGNQPQHF.

This clonotype was counted ten times or more. V usage is TRBV7-2 and J usage is TRBJ2-5; 10 nucleotides align to TRBD1. The ends lost 6 bases at V and 2 bases at J; junction bases unmatched: 9. CDR1 is SGHTA and CDR2 is FQGNSA in the germline V gene. CDR3 length: 16 residues. CDR3 bases: TGTGCCAGCAGTACGACGGGACAGGGGTTTCAAGAGACCCAGTACTTC. It specifies CASSTTGQGFQETQYF.

This clonotype was detected many times. The chain is built from TRBV29-1 and TRBJ2-1; TRBD1 matches at 10 bases. V was pared by 7 bases and J by 7 bases, with 7 bases of the junction left unmatched. Germline CDR1 and CDR2: SQVTM and ANQGSEA. The CDR3 runs 13 residues. The CDR3 region has the DNA TGCAGCGCCGGGACAGGGGACAGGAATGAGCAGTTCTTC. Translation gives CSAGTGDRNEQFF.

The table lists this clonotype with many counts. Here the CDR3 DNA reads TGTGCCAGCTCAGCCTACAGGGGGGGCCCGAGTCCGGATGAGCAGTTCTTC. Translating gives CASSAYRGGPSPDEQFF. This chain joins TRBV18 and TRBJ2-1; TRBD1 is a possible D gene (8 bases). CDR1 is KGHSH and CDR2 is LQKENI in the germline V gene. Trimming cost V 5 bases and J 8 bases, with 25 bases left between them. The CDR3 consists of 17 residues.

This clonotype was recorded at least ten times. In nucleotides, the CDR3 is TGCAGTGCCCCCGCGAGTATAGCGGGGTTTTACGAGCAGTACTTC. Amino acids: CSAPASIAGFYEQYF. This sequence joins TRBV20-1 and TRBJ2-7, with 8 bases aligning to TRBD2. The trim removed 6 bases at V and 4 bases at J, leaving 14 bases unmatched. CDR3 size: 15 residues. The germline V gene encodes CDR1 DFQATT and CDR2 SNEGSKA (reference sequence).

This clonotype was detected ten times or more. The chain's CDR3 is CASSLFPWPDTQYF. The CDR3 coding sequence is TGCGCCAGCAGCTTGTTCCCCTGGCCAGATACGCAGTATTTT. The rearrangement links TRBV5-1 to TRBJ2-3; D gene ambiguous. Germline V gene sequence: CDR1 SGHRS, CDR2 YFSETQ. This CDR3 spans 14 amino acids. V was shortened by 1 base and J by 4 bases, with 10 bases between the two germline ends.

In its sample, this clonotype was seen a few times. The gene calls are TRBV6-1 and TRBJ2-2; 10 nucleotides align to TRBD1. The trim removed 9 bases at V and 3 bases at J, leaving 7 bases unmatched. This CDR3 is 15 amino acids long. Germline-derived CDR1 and CDR2 are MNHNS and SASEGT. The CDR3 DNA sequence: TGTGCCAGTCCTGGGGGGACAGGGGACACCGGGGAGCTGTTTTTT. Its protein product is CASPGGTGDTGELFF.

This clonotype was counted many times. The chain links TRBV19 to TRBJ2-7, with no clear D. Trimming took 6 bases from V and 3 from J, leaving 9 bases between them. The CDR3 is made up of 12 amino acids. Germline V gene sequence: CDR1 LNHDA, CDR2 SQIVND (reference sequence). CDR3 sequence reads: CASSRGLYEQYF. The DNA of the CDR3 is TGTGCCAGTAGCAGAGGCCTCTACGAGCAGTACTTC.

This clonotype was observed at least ten times. This sequence joins TRBV25-1 and TRBJ2-3; D gene unclear. The length of the CDR3 is 14 residues. V lost 4 bases and J 2 bases, leaving 10 bases between the germline ends. Germline lookup yields CDR1 MGHDK and CDR2 SYGVNS. The CDR3 loop reads CASSARRYTDTQYF. The CDR3 region has the DNA TGTGCCAGCAGTGCTCGTCGCTACACAGATACGCAGTATTTT.

V usage is TRBV2 and J usage is TRBJ1-1; D remains unclear. Per germline, CDR1 SNHLY and CDR2 FYNNEI. Trimming pared 4 bases from V and 5 bases from J, leaving 17 bases between. This CDR3 is 15 amino acids long. CDR3 bases: TGTGCCAGCAGTGTTAGAAAGACCGTGGGGACTGAAGCTTTCTTT. This sequence encodes CASSVRKTVGTEAFF. The full variable domain, completed using reference TRBV2 and TRBJ1-1, is EPEVTQTPSHQVTQMGQEVILRCVPISNHLYFYWYRQILGQKVEFLVSFYNNEISEKSEIFDDQFSVERPDGSNFTLKIRSTKLEDSAMYFCASSVRKTVGTEAFFGQGTRLTVV.

This clonotype was observed many times. The chain has TRBV5-1 and TRBJ2-1, with TRBD1 matching 10 bases. The length of the CDR3 is 15 residues. J lost 9 bases, V lost 3 bases, and 9 bases had no gene match. Germline V gene data show CDR1 as SGHRS and CDR2 as YFSETQ. The CDR3 is CASSWRDRGVAEQFF. The CDR3, as DNA: TGCGCCAGCAGCTGGAGGGACAGGGGAGTAGCTGAGCAGTTCTTC.

This clonotype occurred many times. The CDR3 sequence: CASSFRTGRSYEQYF. The CDR3 region has the DNA TGTGCCAGCAGTTTCCGGACAGGACGCTCCTACGAGCAGTACTTC. The chain is built from TRBV27 and TRBJ2-7, with 7 bases fitting TRBD1. Germline loops: CDR1 MNHEY, CDR2 SMNVEV (reference sequence). J was trimmed by 0 bases and V by 3 bases; bases with no gene match: 5. The CDR3 runs to 15 residues.